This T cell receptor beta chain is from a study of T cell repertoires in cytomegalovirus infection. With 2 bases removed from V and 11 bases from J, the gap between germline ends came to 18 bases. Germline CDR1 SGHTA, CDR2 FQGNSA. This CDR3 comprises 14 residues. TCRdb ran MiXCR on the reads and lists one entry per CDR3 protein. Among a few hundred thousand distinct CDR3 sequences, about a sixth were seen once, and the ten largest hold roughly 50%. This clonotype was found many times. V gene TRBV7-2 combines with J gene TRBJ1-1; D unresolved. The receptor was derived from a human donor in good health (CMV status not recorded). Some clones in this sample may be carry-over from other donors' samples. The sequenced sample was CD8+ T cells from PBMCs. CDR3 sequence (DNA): TGTGCCAGCAGCTTATATCGGCGGGATCGGTCGGCTTTCTTT. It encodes CASSLYRRDRSAFF.